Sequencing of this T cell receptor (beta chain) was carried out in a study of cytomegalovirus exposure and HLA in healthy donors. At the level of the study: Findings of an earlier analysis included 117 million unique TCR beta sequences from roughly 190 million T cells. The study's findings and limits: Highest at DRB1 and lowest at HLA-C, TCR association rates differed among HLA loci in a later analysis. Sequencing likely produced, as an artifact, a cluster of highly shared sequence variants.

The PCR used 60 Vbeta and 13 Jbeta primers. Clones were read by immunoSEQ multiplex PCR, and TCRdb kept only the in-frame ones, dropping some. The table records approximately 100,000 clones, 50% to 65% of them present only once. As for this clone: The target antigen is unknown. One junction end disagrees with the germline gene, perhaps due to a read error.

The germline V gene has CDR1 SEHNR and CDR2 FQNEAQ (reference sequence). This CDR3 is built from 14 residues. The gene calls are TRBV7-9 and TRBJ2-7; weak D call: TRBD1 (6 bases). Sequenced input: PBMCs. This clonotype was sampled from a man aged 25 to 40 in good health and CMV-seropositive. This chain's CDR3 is CSSSLDRGSLEQYF. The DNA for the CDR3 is TGTTCCAGCAGCTTAGATAGGGGGTCCCTCGAGCAGTACTTC.